The 8 T cell receptor beta chains below come from one sample, sequenced in a study of T cells after yellow fever vaccination. TCRdb ran MiXCR on the 5' RACE reads and lists one entry per CDR3 protein. Among hundreds of thousands of distinct CDR3 sequences, roughly a sixth were seen once, and the ten largest hold 15% to 20%. Sequencing was performed on PBMCs, taken before the yellow fever booster vaccination. The receptor source for this set is a man aged 18 to 30 who received the YFV17D yellow fever vaccine.

The chain links TRBV7-2 to TRBJ1-2, with D possibly being TRBD1 (6 bases). Trimming stripped 2 bases from V and 4 bases from J, with 14 bases between. This CDR3 has 15 residues. CDR1 is SGHTA, CDR2 FQGNSA, per germline. The CDR3 spells CASSLSLGQLYGYTF. CDR3 coding DNA: TGTGCCAGCAGCTTAAGTCTCGGACAGCTCTATGGCTACACCTTC. The full variable domain, its missing parts supplied by reference TRBV7-2 and TRBJ1-2, is GAGVSQSPSNKVTEKGKDVELRCDPISGHTALYWYRQSLGQGLEFLIYFQGNSAPDKSGLPSDRFSAERTGGSVSTLTIQRTQQEDSAVYLCASSLSLGQLYGYTFGSGTRLTVV.

This clonotype appeared once. The chain links TRBV12-3 or TRBV12-4 to TRBJ2-1; 7 bases fit TRBD1. The CDR3 length is 14 residues. The J segment lost 0 bases and the V segment lost 7 bases, leaving 3 bases of the junction unmatched. CDR3: CASTRGSSYNEQFF. The CDR3 coding sequence is TGTGCCAGCACCAGGGGGAGCTCCTACAATGAGCAGTTCTTC.

There are a few counts of this clonotype. The chain is built from TRBV12-3 or TRBV12-4 and TRBJ1-2; D is undetermined. The CDR3 loop spans 14 amino acids. V was cut by 2 bases and J by 6 bases, with 13 bases left in between. The CDR3 reads CASSLPGRIDGYTF. CDR3 sequence (DNA): TGTGCCAGCAGTTTACCGGGCAGGATTGATGGCTACACCTTC.

This clonotype has just one count. Just one base apart from a much larger clone, this may be a read error. V and J are TRBV5-6 and TRBJ2-5, with TRBD2 as a possible D gene (7 bases). From germline, CDR1 is SGHDT and CDR2 YYEEEE. The CDR3 covers 14 residues. CDR3 region: CAISLRGRSETQYF. In DNA form, the CDR3 reads TGTGCCATCAGCTTGCGGGGGCGTTCAGAGACCCAGTACTTC.

This chain uses TRBV11-3 with TRBJ2-1; possibly TRBD2 for D (5 bases). This CDR3 has 15 residues. Germline lookup yields CDR1 SGHNT and CDR2 YENEEA. The germline V and J ends were trimmed by 4 bases and 3 bases, with 13 bases remaining between them. Written as DNA, the CDR3 is TGTGCCAGCAGCTCGACTACCCGACTCTACAATGAGCAGTTCTTC. Protein product: CASSSTTRLYNEQFF. Looking up the rest from reference TRBV11-3 and TRBJ2-1 gives the full variable domain: EAGVVQSPRYKIIEKKQPVAFWCNPISGHNTLYWYLQNLGQGPELLIRYENEEAVDDSQLPKDRFSAERLKGVDSTLKIQPAELGDSAVYLCASSSTTRLYNEQFFGPGTRLTVL.

This clonotype occurred a few times. V usage is TRBV7-9 and J usage is TRBJ2-7; 7 positions match TRBD1. V lost 5 bases and J lost 9; bases outside the gene matches: 4. The CDR3 extends over 11 amino acids. Germline V gives CDR1 SEHNR, CDR2 FQNEAQ (reference sequence). The CDR3 DNA reads as TGTGCCAGCAGCAAAGGGGGCGTGCAGTACGTC. It is translated as CASSKGGVQYV.

The chain couples TRBV29-1 to TRBJ2-2; the match to TRBD1 covers 10 bases. The CDR3 spans 12 residues. Germline assignment: CDR1 SQVTM and CDR2 ANQGSEA. The CDR3, as DNA: TGCGCGACAGGGGGCGACACCGGGGAGCTGTTTTTT. It specifies CATGGDTGELFF.

This clonotype was seen many times. The V and J genes are TRBV29-1 and TRBJ2-1; D not certain. From germline, CDR1 is SQVTM and CDR2 ANQGSEA. The CDR3 spans 11 residues. Trimming removed 7 bases from V and 14 bases from J, with 18 bases in between. The CDR3 nucleotides read TGCAGCGGGAAGGATCTTCAAGAGGAGTTCTTC. Protein product: CSGKDLQEEFF.